This entry lists 17 T cell receptor beta chains sequenced from one sample in a study of human versus mouse CDR3 diversity and MHC coevolution. Clones were sequenced by immunoSEQ multiplex PCR, and TCRdb holds only the in-frame ones, with some missing. Of 80,000 or so clones listed, just under 95% are singletons. The sample comprised naive CD4+ T cells from blood. Subset specified: CD45RO-negative CD62L-positive naive CD4 T cells. The source of these receptors is a person between 25 and 70 years old in good health.

V usage is TRBV11-2 and J usage is TRBJ2-2; 10 bases align to TRBD1. The CDR3 extends over 15 amino acids. Germline CDR1 reads SGHAT; CDR2 reads FQNNGV. The trim removed 5 bases at V and 6 bases at J, leaving 6 bases unmatched. This CDR3 is CASSHGQGVSGELFF. CDR3 DNA sequence: TGTGCCAGCAGCCACGGACAGGGGGTGTCCGGGGAGCTGTTTTTT.

The V gene is TRBV7-3, the J gene TRBJ1-2; 7 positions match TRBD1. Germline V CDR1 and CDR2: SGHTA, FQGTGA. V was clipped by 5 bases and J by 7 bases; unmatched bases: 13. The CDR3 totals 15 residues. The CDR3 spells CASSPSSGTVSGYTF. The CDR3 bases are TGTGCCAGCAGCCCATCCTCCGGGACAGTTTCTGGCTACACCTTC.

The V call is TRBV5-1, the J call TRBJ1-5; D ambiguous. Per germline, CDR1 SGHRS and CDR2 YFSETQ. V lost 0 bases and J lost 7, with 11 bases in between. This CDR3 is 14 amino acids long. CDR3 region: CASSLVPGSQPQHF. CDR3 in DNA: TGCGCCAGCAGCTTGGTTCCGGGGAGCCAGCCCCAGCATTTT.

This clone was found once. This chain connects TRBV7-2 to TRBJ2-1; D might be TRBD2 (6 bases). Germline V gene data show CDR1 as SGHTA and CDR2 as FQGNSA. The CDR3 is 14 amino acids. V was shortened by 3 bases and J by 9 bases, with 15 bases between the two germline ends. The CDR3 is CASSLTGARVEQFF. CDR3 coding DNA: TGTGCCAGCAGCTTGACGGGAGCTCGGGTTGAGCAGTTCTTC.

V usage is TRBV29-1 and J usage is TRBJ1-5; D remains unclear. V lost 7 bases and J lost 6, with 16 bases in between. Looked up from germline, CDR1 is SQVTM and CDR2 is ANQGSEA. CDR3 length: 13 amino acids. The CDR3 loop reads CSAGGEVGQPQHF. Here the CDR3 DNA reads TGCAGCGCCGGAGGAGAGGTGGGTCAGCCCCAGCATTTT.

The chain employs TRBV4-2 and TRBJ2-7; 8 bases are shared with TRBD1. The CDR3 runs 13 residues. V was pared by 0 bases and J by 7 bases, with 2 bases of the junction left unmatched. Germline V CDR1 and CDR2: LGHNA, YNFKEQ. Here the CDR3 DNA reads TGTGCCAGCAGCCAAGATTGGGACAGGGAGCAGTACTTC. Its protein is CASSQDWDREQYF.

The chain recombines TRBV21-1 with TRBJ2-3; TRBD1 is taken as the D call from the table, unchecked against the DNA. TRBV21-1 represents a pseudogene. The CDR3 extends over 13 amino acids. The CDR3 spells CASSSRGPDTQYF. The CDR3 DNA sequence: TGTGCCAGCAGCAGCAGGGGGCCTGATACGCAGTATTTT.

The chain combines TRBV18 with TRBJ2-1; 7 positions agree with TRBD2. V lost 4 bases to trimming and J lost 0 bases; unmatched junction nucleotides: 3. There are 15 residues in the CDR3. Germline V gives CDR1 KGHSH, CDR2 LQKENI. The CDR3 region is CASSLGGSSYNEQFF. The CDR3 coding sequence is TGTGCCAGCTCACTCGGGGGGAGCTCCTACAATGAGCAGTTCTTC.

The V and J genes are TRBV5-5 and TRBJ1-3; D is unresolved. The CDR3 spans 15 residues. V lost 0 bases and J 4 bases, leaving 11 bases between the germline ends. Germline V lookup: CDR1 SGHKS, CDR2 YYEKEE (reference sequence). The CDR3 is CASSLDFTPGNTIYF. For the CDR3, the DNA is TGTGCCAGCAGCTTGGATTTCACACCAGGAAACACCATATATTTT.

The chain recombines TRBV6-4 with TRBJ2-1; 7 nucleotides line up with TRBD1. J lost 7 bases, V lost 2 bases, and 11 bases had no gene match. Germline V gene sequence: CDR1 MRHNA, CDR2 SNTAGT. CDR3 size: 16 residues. The CDR3 nucleotides read TGTGCCAGCAGTGACAGTAGGGGGCTACTGGTGAATGAGCAGTTCTTC. Residues: CASSDSRGLLVNEQFF.

V gene TRBV18 combines with J gene TRBJ1-4; D possibly corresponds to TRBD1 (6 bases). The germline gives CDR1 KGHSH, CDR2 LQKENI. V lost 2 bases to trimming and J lost 6 bases, with 10 bases between them. There are 14 residues in the CDR3. In DNA, the CDR3 is TGTGCCAGCTCACCAAGGTCAGGGGATGAAAAACTGTTTTTT. Amino acids: CASSPRSGDEKLFF. Together with reference TRBV18 and TRBJ1-4, the CDR3 gives the full variable domain: NAGVMQNPRHLVRRRGQEARLRCSPMKGHSHVYWYRQLPEEGLKFMVYLQKENIIDESGMPKERFSAEFPKEGPSILRIQQVVRGDSAAYFCASSPRSGDEKLFFGSGTQLSVL.

The CDR3: CASSRQGGTEAFF. DNA of the CDR3: TGTGCCAGCAGCCGACAGGGTGGCACTGAAGCTTTCTTT. V usage is TRBV6-4 and J usage is TRBJ1-1; 7 bases align to TRBD1. The CDR3 spans 13 residues. The junction had 5 bases not matched to a gene; V was cut back by 6 bases and J by 4 bases. Germline-derived CDR1 and CDR2 are MRHNA and SNTAGT.

The chain employs TRBV15 and TRBJ1-2; 10 bases agree with TRBD1. With 3 bases clipped from V and 2 bases from J, the junction kept 6 bases outside the gene matches. This CDR3 region has 16 residues. Germline-derived CDR1 and CDR2 are LNHNV and YYDKDF (reference sequence). The CDR3 coding sequence is TGTGCCACCAGCAGCGACCCGGGACAGGGGAACTATGGCTACACCTTC. It translates to CATSSDPGQGNYGYTF.

This rearrangement joins TRBV7-3 to TRBJ2-2; 8 nucleotides match TRBD2. The CDR3 is 16 amino acids. V shed 3 bases and J 2 bases; nucleotides not matched to a gene: 5. In germline, CDR1 is SGHTA, CDR2 FQGTGA. CDR3 region: CASSFAGGLNTGELFF. For the CDR3, the DNA is TGTGCCAGCAGCTTTGCGGGAGGACTAAACACCGGGGAGCTGTTTTTT. The entire variable domain, with the rest obtained from reference TRBV7-3 and TRBJ2-2, is as follows: GAGVSQTPSNKVTEKGKYVELRCDPISGHTALYWYRQSLGQGPEFLIYFQGTGAADDSGLPNDRFFAVRPEGSVSTLKIQRTERGDSAVYLCASSFAGGLNTGELFFGEGSRLTVL.

The chain carries TRBV27 and TRBJ1-1; D may be TRBD1 (6 bases). This CDR3 is built from 13 residues. Germline loops: CDR1 MNHEY, CDR2 SMNVEV (reference sequence). The V and J ends lost 6 bases and 5 bases respectively, with 13 bases between them. The DNA of the CDR3 is TGTGCCAGCAGATACAGGGCGACAACTGAAGCTTTCTTT. The encoded protein is CASRYRATTEAFF.

CDR3 loop: CASTPRGVNTGELFF. CDR3 in DNA: TGTGCCAGCACCCCGCGGGGGGTCAACACCGGGGAGCTGTTTTTT. J is TRBJ2-2 and V is TRBV27, with TRBD2 matching 8 bases. The CDR3 runs to 15 residues. V shed 7 bases and J 2 bases; nucleotides not matched to a gene: 6. Germline V gene data show CDR1 as MNHEY and CDR2 as SMNVEV (reference sequence).

CDR3 bases: TGTGCCAGCAGCTTACAGGGACAGGCCTCCTACAATGAGCAGTTCTTC. Amino acid sequence: CASSLQGQASYNEQFF. The chain combines TRBV7-9 with TRBJ2-1; 8 nucleotides line up with TRBD1. V shed 2 bases, J shed 0 bases, and the junction held 3 bases outside the gene matches. This CDR3 contains 16 residues. CDR1 is SEHNR, CDR2 FQNEAQ, per germline (reference sequence).